Each of the 26 T cell receptor beta chains below was sequenced from the same sample in a study of T cell responses to AZD1222 COVID-19 vaccine. Sequenced by immunoSEQ multiplex PCR; TCRdb stores in-frame clones only, minus some. The sample has roughly 97,000 clones, around nine tenths seen once; the top ten hold 3.3%. The sample consisted of peripheral blood, taken 28 days after the second dose of the MenACWY control vaccine. These receptors were obtained from an adult who received the MenACWY meningococcal vaccine as a control.

The chain is built from TRBV27 and TRBJ1-2; D may be TRBD1 (5 bases). Trimming pared 8 bases from V and 8 bases from J, leaving 15 bases between. The CDR3 sequence is 12 residues long. Germline CDR1 MNHEY, CDR2 SMNVEV (reference sequence). The CDR3 sequence is CASGTFRDGYTF. The CDR3, as DNA: TGTGCCAGCGGTACCTTCAGGGACGGCTACACCTTC.

The chain employs TRBV25-1 and TRBJ2-5; weak D call: TRBD2 (5 bases). Germline assignment: CDR1 MGHDK and CDR2 SYGVNS. This CDR3 region has 15 residues. The V and J ends lost 3 bases and 4 bases respectively, with 15 bases between them. CDR3 residues: CASSDGRREGETQYF. The CDR3 DNA reads TGTGCCAGCAGTGACGGTAGACGTGAGGGAGAGACCCAGTACTTC.

This clone was detected only once. V is TRBV6-6 and J is TRBJ2-2; 9 bases line up with TRBD1. Germline values: CDR1 MNHNY, CDR2 SVGAGI (reference sequence). There are 16 residues in the CDR3. V trimming: 4 bases; J trimming: 2 bases; junction bases outside the gene matches: 5. CDR3 amino acids: CASSSPGQGNTGELFF. The CDR3 coding sequence is TGTGCCAGCAGTTCTCCGGGACAGGGTAACACCGGGGAGCTGTTTTTT.

The chain uses TRBV5-6 and TRBJ2-1, with 7 nucleotides matching TRBD1. The CDR3 contains 13 residues. Germline V CDR1 and CDR2: SGHDT, YYEEEE. With V trimmed by 3 bases and J by 6 bases, 3 bases remained unmatched. CDR3 nucleotides: TGTGCCAGCAGCTGGGACAGAAGCAATGAGCAGTTCTTC. Its protein is CASSWDRSNEQFF.

The chain carries TRBV7-7 and TRBJ2-5, with TRBD2 matching over 8 bases. The ends lost 3 bases at V and 5 bases at J; junction bases unmatched: 8. The CDR3 is 15 amino acids. Germline V lookup: CDR1 SSHAT, CDR2 FNYEAQ (reference sequence). CDR3 residues: CASSFSPGGSETQYF. CDR3 nucleotides: TGTGCCAGCAGCTTTTCCCCGGGGGGGTCGGAGACCCAGTACTTC.

This CDR3 is CASTISGGTGELFF. Written as DNA, the CDR3 is TGTGCCAGCACCATTTCAGGGGGCACCGGGGAGCTGTTTTTT. The chain carries TRBV7-3 and TRBJ2-2; 7 nucleotides line up with TRBD1. V was clipped by 7 bases and J by 4 bases; unmatched bases: 6. This CDR3 region has 14 residues. Germline assignment: CDR1 SGHTA and CDR2 FQGTGA.

This sequence joins TRBV18 and TRBJ2-7; TRBD2 agrees at 10 bases. V shed 2 bases, J shed 4 bases, and the junction held 5 bases outside the gene matches. In germline, CDR1 is KGHSH, CDR2 LQKENI. The CDR3 sequence is 15 residues long. The CDR3 sequence: CASSPGVAGGYEQYF. The DNA for the CDR3 is TGTGCCAGCTCACCAGGGGTAGCGGGGGGATACGAGCAGTACTTC.

The chain combines TRBV7-8 with TRBJ1-1; D gene unclear. The CDR3 length is 11 residues. The germline CDR1 and CDR2 sequences are SGHVS and FQNEAQ. The V end lost 2 bases, the J end lost 7 bases, and 5 bases lay between the germline ends. The CDR3 spells CASSLTLEAFF. For the CDR3, the DNA is TGTGCCAGCAGCTTAACCCTTGAAGCTTTCTTT.

This rearrangement joins TRBV4-1 to TRBJ1-1; D possibly corresponds to TRBD1 (6 bases). The germline gives CDR1 MGHRA, CDR2 YSYEKL. The CDR3 runs to 11 residues. Trimming removed 3 bases from V and 10 bases from J, with 9 bases in between. The CDR3 here is CASSQDRGAFF. The CDR3 DNA reads TGCGCCAGCAGCCAGGACAGAGGAGCTTTCTTT.

The rearrangement links TRBV15 to TRBJ2-2; weak D call: TRBD1 (5 bases). Trimming left V 6 bases short and J 5 bases short, with 10 bases between. The CDR3 extends over 13 amino acids. Germline V CDR1 and CDR2: LNHNV, YYDKDF (reference sequence). The chain's CDR3 is CATRIRVTGELFF. The CDR3 DNA reads as TGTGCCACCAGGATCAGGGTTACCGGGGAGCTGTTTTTT.

This clone appeared a few times. V usage is TRBV27 and J usage is TRBJ1-3; D possibly corresponds to TRBD1 (6 bases). Germline lookup yields CDR1 MNHEY and CDR2 SMNVEV (reference sequence). V lost 5 bases to trimming and J lost 2 bases, with 10 bases between them. The CDR3 is 14 residues long. The CDR3: CASSIGTPGNTIYF. In DNA, the CDR3 is TGTGCCAGCAGTATAGGGACACCTGGAAACACCATATATTTT.

This clone was found a few times. The sample holds other DNA sequences that translate to the same CDR3. This chain joins TRBV9 and TRBJ1-6, with 8 bases that match TRBD1. Trimming at V came to 7 bases and at J to 5 bases, leaving 2 bases not matched to a gene. The length of the CDR3 is 13 residues. Germline V CDR1 and CDR2: SGDLS, YYNGEE. The CDR3 region has the DNA TGTGCCAGCCAGGGACAGGATAATTCACCCCTCCACTTT. Protein: CASQGQDNSPLHF. Variable domain in full (rest from reference TRBV9 and TRBJ1-6): DSGVTQTPKHLITATGQRVTLRCSPRSGDLSVYWYQQSLDQGLQFLIQYYNGEERAKGNILERFSAQQFPDLHSELNLSSLELGDSALYFCASQGQDNSPLHFGNGTRLTVT.

CDR3 protein: CASSEQTGNNEKLFF. CDR3 nucleotides: TGCGCCAGCAGCGAACAGACAGGGAATAATGAAAAACTGTTTTTT. V usage is TRBV5-1 and J usage is TRBJ1-4; the match to TRBD1 covers 7 bases. The CDR3 is 15 residues long. Unmatched junction bases numbered 7, after V lost 4 bases and J lost 4 bases. The germline CDR1 and CDR2 sequences are SGHRS and YFSETQ.

The chain is built from TRBV3-1 (or the pseudogene TRBV3-2) and TRBJ1-3; D not certain. The germline gives CDR1 LGHDT, CDR2 YNNKEL (reference sequence). This CDR3 is 17 amino acids long. V was shortened by 0 bases and J by 0 bases, with 12 bases between the two germline ends. CDR3 sequence: CASSQDPINSSGNTIYF. The CDR3, as DNA: TGTGCCAGCAGCCAAGATCCTATCAACAGCTCTGGAAACACCATATATTTT.

Notes on this clone: The junction shows a germline mismatch at one end, possibly a read error. V and J are TRBV6-5 and TRBJ1-2; TRBD1 agrees at 9 bases. The CDR3 totals 13 residues. Per the germline V gene, CDR1 is MNHEY and CDR2 is SVGAGI. The CDR3 DNA reads TGTGCCACTAGGGGACAGGGTAACGATGGCTACACCTTC. Residues: CATRGQGNDGYTF.

The J gene is TRBJ1-3, the V gene TRBV5-1; D unclear. The CDR3 length is 13 residues. The V gene's germline CDR1 is SGHRS and CDR2 YFSETQ. V was pared by 3 bases and J by 10 bases, with 14 bases between. The CDR3 loop is CASSWTPRETIYF. CDR3 nucleotides: TGCGCCAGCAGCTGGACGCCCAGAGAGACCATATATTTT.

This chain connects TRBV28 to TRBJ2-7; D not resolved. Between the trimmed V and J ends, which lost 10 bases and 0 bases, there was a span of 13 bases. CDR1 and CDR2 (germline): MDHEN, SYDVKM. There are 13 residues in the CDR3. The CDR3, as DNA: TGTGCCACCCAAGGAACCAGCTCCTACGAGCAGTACTTC. It is translated as CATQGTSSYEQYF.

V and J are TRBV7-2 and TRBJ1-3; no firm D call. Germline CDR1 SGHTA, CDR2 FQGNSA. The CDR3 extends over 15 amino acids. V was pared by 3 bases and J by 0 bases, with 9 bases between. CDR3 sequence reads: CASSFNTLSGNTIYF. The CDR3 DNA sequence: TGTGCCAGCAGCTTTAACACCCTCTCTGGAAACACCATATATTTT.

This clone was observed a handful of times. The chain joins TRBV28 to TRBJ1-1, with D hard to call. V lost 1 base and J lost 3, with 15 bases in between. Germline V gene sequence: CDR1 MDHEN, CDR2 SYDVKM. The CDR3 is 16 residues long. The CDR3: CASSLFPGAADTEAFF. CDR3 DNA: TGTGCCAGCAGTTTATTCCCAGGTGCCGCCGACACTGAAGCTTTCTTT.

The V and J genes are TRBV5-1 and TRBJ2-7; TRBD1 matches at 7 bases. This CDR3 has 18 amino acids. Germline V gene data show CDR1 as SGHRS and CDR2 as YFSETQ. The junction had 14 bases not matched to a gene; V was cut back by 0 bases and J by 2 bases. Written as DNA, the CDR3 is TGCGCCAGCAGCTTGGGTTTTTCTACAGGGGTGAAAACCTACGAGCAGTACTTC. Its translation is CASSLGFSTGVKTYEQYF.

This clone has more than one count but fewer than ten. V and J are TRBV27 and TRBJ2-7, with D tentatively TRBD1 (6 bases). CDR3 size: 12 residues. Germline V lookup: CDR1 MNHEY, CDR2 SMNVEV (reference sequence). Trimming removed 10 bases at V and 6 bases at J, with 16 bases between. DNA of the CDR3: TGTGCCACACAAACCACAGGGCGCGAGCAGTACTTC. Encoded protein: CATQTTGREQYF.

This chain links TRBV5-1 with TRBJ1-1, with D possibly matching TRBD1 (5 bases). This CDR3 is 13 amino acids long. Germline V CDR1 and CDR2: SGHRS, YFSETQ. The V and J ends lost 4 bases and 6 bases respectively, with 13 bases between them. DNA for the CDR3: TGCGCCAGCAGCCCGGAGGGGTACTCTGAAGCTTTCTTT. Its translation is CASSPEGYSEAFF.

This clone was seen only a few times. This rearrangement joins TRBV24-1 to TRBJ2-3, with a weak D call TRBD2 (6 bases). V lost 3 bases and J lost 6, with 15 bases in between. Germline loops: CDR1 KGHDR, CDR2 SFDVKD. The CDR3 loop spans 15 amino acids. Here the CDR3 DNA reads TGTGCCACCAGTGATACCGGGACTTCCTCCGATACGCAGTATTTT. Translated, it gives CATSDTGTSSDTQYF.

The chain uses TRBV18 and TRBJ1-1; D is uncertain. The CDR3 length is 14 residues. The germline V gene has CDR1 KGHSH and CDR2 LQKENI. Trimming removed 1 base at V and 1 base at J, with 7 bases between. The CDR3 spells CASSPLLQNTEAFF. For the CDR3, the DNA is TGTGCCAGCTCACCACTTCTCCAGAACACTGAAGCTTTCTTT. The full variable domain, rest sourced from reference TRBV18 and TRBJ1-1, is NAGVMQNPRHLVRRRGQEARLRCSPMKGHSHVYWYRQLPEEGLKFMVYLQKENIIDESGMPKERFSAEFPKEGPSILRIQQVVRGDSAAYFCASSPLLQNTEAFFGQGTRLTVV.

This clone appeared once. This rearrangement joins TRBV12-3 or TRBV12-4 to TRBJ2-5; 7 nucleotides match TRBD2. The junction had 3 bases not matched to a gene; V was cut back by 6 bases and J by 2 bases. The length of the CDR3 is 13 residues. The CDR3 loop is CASSQGLQETQYF. CDR3 DNA sequence: TGTGCCAGCAGCCAGGGACTACAAGAGACCCAGTACTTC.

This rearrangement joins TRBV20-1 to TRBJ1-2; D gene uncertain. The V end was cut by 4 bases, the J end by 8 bases, with 8 bases between. The CDR3 covers 10 residues. Germline CDR1 and CDR2: DFQATT and SNEGSKA (reference sequence). CDR3 loop: CSATRQGYTF. The CDR3 region has the DNA TGCAGTGCTACGAGGCAGGGCTACACCTTC.